This TCR beta chain was captured by sequencing in a study of T-cell reconstitution after alpha-beta-depleted transplantation in children. The TCRbeta library incorporated unique molecular identifiers. A single record per CDR3 protein comes from TCRdb applying MiXCR to the PCR reads. The data show about 500,000 distinct CDR3 sequences, with 32% seen just once and around 2.4% held by the top ten. This clonotype occurred a few times. The starting material was PBMCs from the stem cell graft donor, obtained from the stem cell graft. The clonotype comes from a human donor who donated a stem cell graft to a child with aplastic anemia.

The CDR3, as DNA: TGCGCCAGCAGCGCGCGGACGGTGGGGGATGAAAAACTGTTTTTT. As protein: CASSARTVGDEKLFF. V and J are TRBV4-3 and TRBJ1-4, with D maybe TRBD1 (5 bases). Germline values: CDR1 LGHNA, CDR2 YSLEER. The CDR3 has 15 amino acids. The V end was cut by 5 bases, the J end by 6 bases, with 16 bases between.